A single sample gave rise to the 21 T cell receptor beta chains below, sequenced in a study of T cell changes during pregnancy in multiple sclerosis. TCRdb's table, derived via immunoSEQ multiplex PCR, lists solely in-frame clones and lacks some. The data contain tens of thousands of clones, around 92% of them singletons. Sequenced material: peripheral blood, taken in the third trimester of pregnancy. The origin of the receptors is a female donor in good health, enrolled as a control in a pregnancy study.

The chain joins TRBV15 to TRBJ1-1, with D unresolved. V was pared by 0 bases and J by 5 bases, with 10 bases between. CDR3 length: 14 residues. CDR1 is LNHNV and CDR2 is YYDKDF in the germline V gene (reference sequence). CDR3 nucleotide sequence: TGTGCCACCAGCAGAGATAGTGGGAGAACTGAAGCTTTCTTT. It encodes CATSRDSGRTEAFF.

The rearrangement joins TRBV19 to TRBJ1-6, with 7 bases that match TRBD1. V dropped 6 bases and J dropped 8; count of bases not matched to a gene: 7. Germline CDR1 is LNHDA and CDR2 is SQIVND (reference sequence). The length of the CDR3 is 14 residues. The CDR3 bases are TGTGCCAGTAGGACGACAGGGCGGGATTCACCCCTCCACTTT. It yields the protein CASRTTGRDSPLHF. Looking up the rest from reference TRBV19 and TRBJ1-6 gives the full variable domain: DGGITQSPKYLFRKEGQNVTLSCEQNLNHDAMYWYRQDPGQGLRLIYYSQIVNDFQKGDIAEGYSVSREKKESFPLTVTSAQKNPTAFYLCASRTTGRDSPLHFGNGTRLTVT.

This rearrangement joins TRBV5-1 to TRBJ2-3; 8 bases are shared with TRBD2. The CDR3 runs 16 residues. V dropped 3 bases and J dropped 2; count of bases not matched to a gene: 8. Germline CDR1 is SGHRS and CDR2 is YFSETQ. The CDR3 region has the DNA TGCGCCAGCAGCTCACTCAGCGGGGGAAACACAGATACGCAGTATTTT. It translates to CASSSLSGGNTDTQYF.

The chain has TRBV6-5 and TRBJ2-7; possible D gene TRBD2, 5 bases. CDR1 and CDR2 from the germline V gene are MNHEY and SVGAGI. Trimming took off 7 bases at V and 2 bases at J, with 12 bases between the two ends. The CDR3 length is 13 residues. The CDR3 DNA follows: TGTGCCAGCACCTTGGGAGCCACCTACGAGCAGTACTTC. Its protein is CASTLGATYEQYF.

This chain connects TRBV28 to TRBJ1-2, with D possibly TRBD1 on 5 matching bases. This CDR3 comprises 12 residues. Trimming took off 4 bases at V and 5 bases at J, with 8 bases between the two ends. Germline V gene sequence: CDR1 MDHEN, CDR2 SYDVKM. CDR3 DNA sequence: TGTGCCAGCAGTTGGGGGGGTTATGGCTACACCTTC. Translation gives CASSWGGYGYTF.

This sequence joins TRBV6-5 and TRBJ1-1; TRBD1 matches 9 bases. Trimming at V came to 2 bases and at J to 6 bases, leaving 4 bases not matched to a gene. The CDR3 has 14 residues. The germline gives CDR1 MNHEY, CDR2 SVGAGI. The CDR3 here is CASSYLDRGAEAFF. As DNA, the CDR3 is TGTGCCAGCAGTTACCTGGACAGGGGCGCTGAAGCTTTCTTT.

The J gene is TRBJ2-5, the V gene TRBV2; 7 nucleotides agree with TRBD2. Germline CDR1 is SNHLY and CDR2 is FYNNEI. There are 12 residues in the CDR3. Trimming cost V 6 bases and J 5 bases; bases outside gene matches: 3. For the CDR3, the DNA is TGTGCCAGCAGAGCGGGACGGGAGACCCAGTACTTC. Protein product: CASRAGRETQYF.

V and J are TRBV11-2 and TRBJ1-6; D remains unclear. Trimming left V 2 bases short and J 6 bases short, with 11 bases between. Germline CDR1 and CDR2: SGHAT and FQNNGV. The CDR3 extends over 15 amino acids. The CDR3 DNA follows: TGTGCCAGCAGCTTACGCGGCGGTATTAATTCACCCCTCCACTTT. Protein product: CASSLRGGINSPLHF.

The chain joins TRBV7-2 to TRBJ2-1; D perhaps matches TRBD1 (6 bases). Trimming removed 1 base from V and 2 bases from J, with 9 bases in between. In germline, CDR1 is SGHTA, CDR2 FQGNSA. The CDR3 has 15 residues. The CDR3 loop is CASSLDQGTYNEQFF. The CDR3 bases are TGTGCCAGCAGCTTAGATCAGGGGACCTACAATGAGCAGTTCTTC.

The chain has TRBV19 and TRBJ2-7, with 13 bases that match TRBD2. Unmatched junction bases numbered 7, after V lost 7 bases and J lost 4 bases. This CDR3 comprises 15 residues. Germline V lookup: CDR1 LNHDA, CDR2 SQIVND (reference sequence). In nucleotides, the CDR3 is TGTGCCAGTACCAAGGGACTAGCGGGGCCTTACGAGCAGTACTTC. Translating it yields CASTKGLAGPYEQYF.

The chain uses TRBV7-9 and TRBJ1-5; 7 bases agree with TRBD1. J gave up 7 bases and V 5 bases, and 8 bases lay outside the gene matches. Germline assignment: CDR1 SEHNR and CDR2 FQNEAQ (reference sequence). The CDR3 contains 14 residues. CDR3 nucleotide sequence: TGTGCCAGCAGCCCCGGGCAGGGGGTCCAGCCCCAGCATTTT. Protein product: CASSPGQGVQPQHF.

The DNA for the CDR3 is TGTGCCAGCAGTCGGCCAGGGTTGGGGCAGCCCCAGCATTTT. The encoded protein is CASSRPGLGQPQHF. The chain employs TRBV7-9 and TRBJ1-5, with a tentative D call TRBD1 (5 bases). CDR1 is SEHNR and CDR2 is FQNEAQ in the germline V gene (reference sequence). CDR3 length equals 14 residues. Deletions cut 6 bases from V and 7 bases from J, with 16 bases between.

This clone occurred once. This chain connects TRBV5-1 to TRBJ1-2; 12 bases map to TRBD1. The trim removed 4 bases at V and 1 base at J, leaving 8 bases unmatched. Germline V gives CDR1 SGHRS, CDR2 YFSETQ. The CDR3 covers 17 residues. The CDR3 reads CASSPGTGGLINYGYTF. For the CDR3, the DNA is TGCGCCAGCAGCCCAGGGACAGGGGGCCTAATTAACTATGGCTACACCTTC. Using reference TRBV5-1 and TRBJ1-2 for the parts outside the CDR3, the full variable domain is KAGVTQTPRYLIKTRGQQVTLSCSPISGHRSVSWYQQTPGQGLQFLFEYFSETQRNKGNFPGRFSGRQFSNSRSEMNVSTLELGDSALYLCASSPGTGGLINYGYTFGSGTRLTVV.

This rearrangement joins TRBV4-3 to TRBJ1-5; no reliable D call. The CDR3 loop spans 16 amino acids. Looked up from germline, CDR1 is LGHNA and CDR2 is YSLEER. Trimming left V 0 bases short and J 4 bases short, with 13 bases between. The CDR3 reads CASSQESLGGNQPQHF. The DNA of the CDR3 is TGCGCCAGCAGCCAAGAATCTCTGGGCGGGAATCAGCCCCAGCATTTT.

The chain has TRBV6-5 and TRBJ2-7; TRBD1 matches at 10 bases. CDR1 and CDR2 from the germline V gene are MNHEY and SVGAGI. V was pared by 5 bases and J by 11 bases, with 3 bases of the junction left unmatched. The CDR3 consists of 11 residues. As DNA, the CDR3 is TGTGCCAGCAGTACAGGGACAGGGGAGTACTTC. It translates to CASSTGTGEYF.

The V call is TRBV15, the J call TRBJ1-1, with D possibly being TRBD1 (6 bases). The CDR3 covers 16 residues. Trimming removed 0 bases from V and 4 bases from J, with 15 bases in between. The V gene's germline CDR1 is LNHNV and CDR2 YYDKDF (reference sequence). The CDR3 loop is CATSRDPGQRVTEAFF. In nucleotides, the CDR3 is TGTGCCACCAGCAGAGATCCAGGACAGAGGGTCACTGAAGCTTTCTTT.

The rearrangement uses TRBV4-1 and TRBJ2-3; 7 bases are a match to TRBD2. Germline loops: CDR1 MGHRA, CDR2 YSYEKL. V dropped 5 bases and J dropped 6; count of bases not matched to a gene: 11. The CDR3 is 15 residues long. The CDR3 region is CASSIGTTLRDTQYF. CDR3 nucleotides: TGCGCCAGCAGCATCGGGACTACCTTGAGGGATACGCAGTATTTT.

This sequence joins TRBV28 and TRBJ1-2; 7 bases are a match to TRBD1. This CDR3 has 13 residues. Trimming cost V 2 bases and J 7 bases; bases outside gene matches: 4. Germline CDR1 is MDHEN and CDR2 is SYDVKM. The DNA of the CDR3 is TGTGCCAGCAGTTTAGTAGGGGGCCTTGGCTACACCTTC. Translated, it gives CASSLVGGLGYTF.

The V and J genes are TRBV9 and TRBJ1-6, with 7 bases that match TRBD1. The V gene's germline CDR1 is SGDLS and CDR2 YYNGEE. This CDR3 contains 16 residues. Trimming removed 2 bases from V and 9 bases from J; junction bases left unmatched: 11. The CDR3 nucleotides are TGTGCCAGCAGCGTTGGAACAGGGGTGAGCGGTTCACCCCTCCACTTT. Translated, it gives CASSVGTGVSGSPLHF.

The chain recombines TRBV18 with TRBJ1-1; 8 bases match TRBD1. V shed 7 bases and J 4 bases; nucleotides not matched to a gene: 11. The germline V gene has CDR1 KGHSH and CDR2 LQKENI. The CDR3 runs to 15 residues. CDR3: CASFENLQGGTEAFF. CDR3 bases: TGTGCCAGCTTCGAAAATTTACAGGGGGGCACTGAAGCTTTCTTT. Using reference TRBV18 and TRBJ1-1 for the parts outside the CDR3, the full variable domain is NAGVMQNPRHLVRRRGQEARLRCSPMKGHSHVYWYRQLPEEGLKFMVYLQKENIIDESGMPKERFSAEFPKEGPSILRIQQVVRGDSAAYFCASFENLQGGTEAFFGQGTRLTVV.

This chain uses TRBV9 with TRBJ2-3; 8 bases line up with TRBD2. This CDR3 has 16 residues. CDR1 is SGDLS, CDR2 YYNGEE, per germline. With 0 bases clipped from V and 5 bases from J, the junction kept 8 bases outside the gene matches. CDR3 in DNA: TGTGCCAGCAGCGTAGTAAGCAGCGGGGGACGAGATACGCAGTATTTT. Amino acids: CASSVVSSGGRDTQYF. Filled out from reference TRBV9 and TRBJ2-3, the complete variable domain reads DSGVTQTPKHLITATGQRVTLRCSPRSGDLSVYWYQQSLDQGLQFLIQYYNGEERAKGNILERFSAQQFPDLHSELNLSSLELGDSALYFCASSVVSSGGRDTQYFGPGTRLTVL.